What follows describes a single TCR beta chain. The CDR3 totals 12 residues. V shed 9 bases, J shed 5 bases, and the junction held 0 bases outside the gene matches. From germline, CDR1 is MNHEY and CDR2 SMNVEV (reference sequence). The data were obtained in a study of blood T cell repertoires in COVID-19. As for the study in general: PBMCs, B-cell-depleted T cells, or T cells provided the cDNA or gDNA that made up the material.

Self-reported history from a screening survey and questionnaire set each donor's cohort. Per the authors' pipeline: Estimates of nucleated cell counts were drawn from the amplification of reference gene primers. Here immunoSEQ multiplex PCR was the method, and the copy in TCRdb shows in-frame clones only, minus some. The V and J calls and clone size were taken over from that table, and D and trimming were inferred from the DNA. The data hold about 210,000 clones, with roughly 88% observed a single time. V usage is TRBV27 and J usage is TRBJ2-1; TRBD2 aligns across 11 bases. This clonotype originated in a man aged 35 to 55 with acute COVID-19. Sequenced material: PBMCs or T cells enriched from blood (not recorded which). For the CDR3, the DNA is TGTGCCAGTAGCGGGAGGGACAATGAGCAGTTCTTC. It codes for CASSGRDNEQFF.